The 27 T cell receptor beta chains below come from one sample, sequenced in a study of a mutant IDH1 vaccine in newly diagnosed glioma. Time point meaning: week 47, end of study. In the vaccine, a single dose held 300 ug of the mutant IDH1 20-mer peptide, along with topical imiquimod. Libraries were prepared by immunoSEQ multiplex PCR; TCRdb keeps only in-frame clonotypes and omits some of them. The table records some 87,000 clones, 75% to 90% of them present only once. These TCRs are of unknown antigen specificity. The sample here was PBMCs, taken from a glioma patient whose treatment included an IDH1 peptide vaccine. Receptor source: a man between 40 and 49 years old with glioma.

Here the CDR3 reads CASSEVKGRETQYF. The DNA of the CDR3 is TGTGCCAGCAGTGAGGTGAAGGGGAGGGAGACCCAGTACTTC. The V and J genes are TRBV2 and TRBJ2-5; possible D gene TRBD2, 6 bases. V gave up 3 bases and J gave up 5 bases, with 13 bases separating them. Germline lookup yields CDR1 SNHLY and CDR2 FYNNEI. The CDR3 has 14 residues.

The rearrangement joins TRBV5-1 to TRBJ2-7; 9 bases are shared with TRBD1. CDR1 is SGHRS, CDR2 YFSETQ, per germline. The junction had 3 bases not matched to a gene; V was cut back by 4 bases and J by 1 base. CDR3 length equals 14 residues. CDR3: CASSPGQGSYEQYF. In DNA, the CDR3 is TGCGCCAGCAGCCCGGGACAGGGTTCCTACGAGCAGTACTTC.

The chain has TRBV5-4 and TRBJ2-5; no clear D. Germline CDR1 SGHNT, CDR2 YYREEE (reference sequence). Trimming took 0 bases from V and 7 from J, leaving 4 bases between them. The CDR3 is made up of 11 amino acids. CDR3 residues: CASSLDRTQYF. CDR3 sequence (DNA): TGTGCCAGCAGCTTGGATCGGACCCAGTACTTC.

The chain recombines TRBV5-4 with TRBJ2-5; the match to TRBD2 covers 7 bases. The CDR3 runs to 15 residues. V lost 4 bases and J lost 1; bases outside the gene matches: 7. Germline CDR1 and CDR2: SGHNT and YYREEE (reference sequence). The CDR3 sequence: CASSLKAGLQETQYF. CDR3 nucleotide sequence: TGTGCCAGCAGCCTTAAAGCGGGACTCCAAGAGACCCAGTACTTC.

This chain joins TRBV30 and TRBJ2-3; 11 nucleotides line up with TRBD1. V lost 1 base and J lost 4; bases outside the gene matches: 4. The CDR3 covers 15 residues. CDR1 is GTSNPN and CDR2 is SVGIG in the germline V gene (reference sequence). CDR3 amino acids: CAWSARDRGADTQYF. The CDR3, as DNA: TGTGCCTGGAGTGCCCGGGACAGGGGGGCAGATACGCAGTATTTT. Together with reference TRBV30 and TRBJ2-3, the CDR3 gives the full variable domain: SQTIHQWPATLVQPVGSPLSLECTVEGTSNPNLYWYRQAAGRGLQLLFYSVGIGQISSEVPQNLSASRPQDRQFILSSKKLLLSDSGFYLCAWSARDRGADTQYFGPGTRLTVL.

The J gene is TRBJ2-1, the V gene TRBV5-1; TRBD2 aligns across 10 bases. J lost 4 bases, V lost 4 bases, and 5 bases had no gene match. The CDR3 loop spans 15 amino acids. Germline-derived CDR1 and CDR2 are SGHRS and YFSETQ. The CDR3 region is CASSLRTSGYNEQFF. The CDR3 DNA follows: TGCGCCAGCAGCCTCCGGACTAGCGGATACAATGAGCAGTTCTTC.

The chain is built from TRBV5-1 and TRBJ2-7; 8 bases match TRBD2. The length of the CDR3 is 14 residues. Trimming took 4 bases from V and 2 from J; bases not matched to a gene: 5. Germline loops: CDR1 SGHRS, CDR2 YFSETQ. The CDR3 region has the DNA TGCGCCAGCAGCCCAGCGGGGGACACCTACGAGCAGTACTTC. It specifies CASSPAGDTYEQYF.

The rearrangement joins TRBV28 to TRBJ1-5, with D unclear. Trimming stripped 4 bases from V and 5 bases from J, with 21 bases between. This CDR3 spans 17 amino acids. Germline V gives CDR1 MDHEN, CDR2 SYDVKM. CDR3 DNA: TGTGCCAGCAGTTCCCCGATCGCGACGAGATTTCATCAGCCCCAGCATTTT. This codes for CASSSPIATRFHQPQHF.

The chain recombines TRBV28 with TRBJ2-1; TRBD2 agrees at 7 bases. The ends lost 8 bases at V and 9 bases at J; junction bases unmatched: 13. CDR1 is MDHEN and CDR2 is SYDVKM in the germline V gene. The CDR3 runs 14 residues. Here the CDR3 DNA reads TGTGCCAGCCGTGGGGACCCCAGGGAGGGTGAGCAGTTCTTC. It encodes CASRGDPREGEQFF. Looking up the rest from reference TRBV28 and TRBJ2-1 gives the full variable domain: DVKVTQSSRYLVKRTGEKVFLECVQDMDHENMFWYRQDPGLGLRLIYFSYDVKMKEKGDIPEGYSVSREKKERFSLILESASTNQTSMYLCASRGDPREGEQFFGPGTRLTVL.

The chain uses TRBV18 and TRBJ2-3, with D perhaps matching TRBD2 (6 bases). Germline V gives CDR1 KGHSH, CDR2 LQKENI. Trimming removed 2 bases from V and 4 bases from J, with 13 bases in between. The CDR3 is made up of 15 amino acids. CDR3 DNA sequence: TGTGCCAGCTCACCAGCTCGGGAGAGGGCAGATACGCAGTATTTT. The encoded protein is CASSPARERADTQYF.

The chain is built from TRBV5-1 and TRBJ1-6; 7 nucleotides match TRBD1. Germline V gene sequence: CDR1 SGHRS, CDR2 YFSETQ. V dropped 5 bases and J dropped 4; count of bases not matched to a gene: 3. The CDR3 is made up of 14 amino acids. The CDR3 bases are TGCGCCAGCAGGGAGACAGGGTATAATTCACCCCTCCACTTT. It codes for CASRETGYNSPLHF. Based on the CDR3 plus reference TRBV5-1 and TRBJ1-6, the full variable domain is KAGVTQTPRYLIKTRGQQVTLSCSPISGHRSVSWYQQTPGQGLQFLFEYFSETQRNKGNFPGRFSGRQFSNSRSEMNVSTLELGDSALYLCASRETGYNSPLHFGNGTRLTVT.

The table lists this clone with a count of one. The V and J genes are TRBV27 and TRBJ2-1, with D possibly TRBD2 on 5 matching bases. The CDR3 sequence is 13 residues long. Trimming left V 1 base short and J 7 bases short, with 8 bases between. The germline CDR1 and CDR2 sequences are MNHEY and SMNVEV (reference sequence). The CDR3 sequence is CASSLYPGNEQFF. The CDR3 region has the DNA TGTGCCAGCAGTTTATATCCGGGAAATGAGCAGTTCTTC.

The chain carries TRBV5-4 and TRBJ2-3; perhaps TRBD2 as D (5 bases). CDR1 and CDR2 (germline): SGHNT, YYREEE (reference sequence). The CDR3 spans 14 residues. V was cut by 0 bases and J by 3 bases, with 8 bases left in between. The CDR3 is CASSLAGETDTQYF. The CDR3 DNA follows: TGTGCCAGCAGCTTGGCCGGGGAAACAGATACGCAGTATTTT.

The chain couples TRBV7-9 to TRBJ1-2; D is ambiguous. CDR3 length equals 15 residues. Germline V lookup: CDR1 SEHNR, CDR2 FQNEAQ (reference sequence). The V and J ends lost 4 bases and 4 bases respectively, with 16 bases between them. CDR3 loop: CASSSAVLGSYGYTF. The CDR3 DNA follows: TGTGCCAGCAGCTCCGCCGTCCTGGGGAGCTATGGCTACACCTTC.

The rearrangement links TRBV9 to TRBJ2-2; D call uncertain. V was clipped by 0 bases and J by 4 bases, with 7 bases between them. The germline V gene encodes CDR1 SGDLS and CDR2 YYNGEE. CDR3 length: 14 amino acids. Here the CDR3 DNA reads TGTGCCAGCAGCGTAGCAATGCGCACCGGGGAGCTGTTTTTT. It codes for CASSVAMRTGELFF. Complete variable domain (other parts from reference TRBV9 and TRBJ2-2): DSGVTQTPKHLITATGQRVTLRCSPRSGDLSVYWYQQSLDQGLQFLIQYYNGEERAKGNILERFSAQQFPDLHSELNLSSLELGDSALYFCASSVAMRTGELFFGEGSRLTVL.

The genes are TRBV5-6 and TRBJ2-7, with D maybe TRBD2 (6 bases). V was pared by 2 bases and J by 5 bases, with 17 bases between. Looked up from germline, CDR1 is SGHDT and CDR2 is YYEEEE. The CDR3 sequence is 15 residues long. The CDR3 coding sequence is TGTGCCAGCAGCTTTCGGGGGTCAGGGAGTCACGAGCAGTACTTC. This gives the protein CASSFRGSGSHEQYF.

This chain uses TRBV5-6 with TRBJ2-7; 10 nucleotides match TRBD1. CDR3 length: 15 amino acids. Trimming at V came to 4 bases and at J to 1 base, leaving 5 bases not matched to a gene. CDR1 SGHDT and CDR2 YYEEEE come from the germline V gene. CDR3 bases: TGTGCCAGCAGCCACGGACAGGGGGGGTCCTACGAGCAGTACTTC. Protein product: CASSHGQGGSYEQYF.

The chain uses TRBV7-9 and TRBJ2-7; the D is unclear. Germline assignment: CDR1 SEHNR and CDR2 FQNEAQ (reference sequence). The CDR3 sequence is 12 residues long. Trimming pared 4 bases from V and 4 bases from J, leaving 8 bases between. The DNA of the CDR3 is TGTGCCAGCAGCTCCCAGGTTTACGAGCAGTACTTC. Its translation: CASSSQVYEQYF.

The chain carries TRBV6-6 and TRBJ2-7; D is unresolved. Trimming cost V 9 bases and J 2 bases, with 17 bases left between them. The CDR3 spans 14 residues. The germline CDR1 and CDR2 sequences are MNHNY and SVGAGI (reference sequence). This chain's CDR3 is CASQKSGKAYEQYF. Here the CDR3 DNA reads TGTGCCAGTCAAAAGTCGGGCAAAGCCTACGAGCAGTACTTC.

A few counts support this clone. The chain joins TRBV7-9 to TRBJ2-3; D possibly corresponds to TRBD1 (6 bases). CDR1 is SEHNR and CDR2 is FQNEAQ in the germline V gene (reference sequence). This CDR3 spans 15 amino acids. V was trimmed by 3 bases and J by 5 bases, leaving 15 bases between them. As DNA, the CDR3 is TGTGCCAGCAGCTTGGGGGCAGCGTTGAGAGATACGCAGTATTTT. Translation gives CASSLGAALRDTQYF.

The V gene is TRBV19, the J gene TRBJ1-1, with D unclear. Germline values: CDR1 LNHDA, CDR2 SQIVND (reference sequence). This CDR3 is 16 amino acids long. V gave up 10 bases and J gave up 3 bases, with 24 bases separating them. In nucleotides, the CDR3 is TGTGCCACCCTCGACCCGAGGAGAATGGTGGACACTGAAGCTTTCTTT. Translation: CATLDPRRMVDTEAFF. The full variable domain, completed using reference TRBV19 and TRBJ1-1, is DGGITQSPKYLFRKEGQNVTLSCEQNLNHDAMYWYRQDPGQGLRLIYYSQIVNDFQKGDIAEGYSVSREKKESFPLTVTSAQKNPTAFYLCATLDPRRMVDTEAFFGQGTRLTVV.

The chain links TRBV5-6 to TRBJ2-5; no definite D call. This CDR3 is built from 15 residues. Germline CDR1 SGHDT, CDR2 YYEEEE. Between the trimmed V and J ends, which lost 4 bases and 1 base, there was a span of 14 bases. In DNA form, the CDR3 reads TGTGCCAGCAGCCCTAACCCCCAGGTCCAAGAGACCCAGTACTTC. It encodes CASSPNPQVQETQYF. Supplemented by reference TRBV5-6 and TRBJ2-5, the full variable domain reads DAGVTQSPTHLIKTRGQQVTLRCSPKSGHDTVSWYQQALGQGPQFIFQYYEEEERQRGNFPDRFSGHQFPNYSSELNVNALLLGDSALYLCASSPNPQVQETQYFGPGTRLLVL.

The V and J genes are TRBV7-8 and TRBJ2-1, with D possibly called TRBD1 or TRBD2 (6 bases each). Looked up from germline, CDR1 is SGHVS and CDR2 is FQNEAQ. This CDR3 has 16 residues. V lost 8 bases, J lost 0 bases, and 17 bases lay in between. The CDR3 region is CASVWGAASSYNEQFF. DNA for the CDR3: TGTGCCAGCGTCTGGGGGGCCGCCAGCTCCTACAATGAGCAGTTCTTC.

This chain uses TRBV5-4 with TRBJ2-1, with TRBD2 matching 8 bases. V lost 2 bases to trimming and J lost 1 base; unmatched junction nucleotides: 2. Germline V CDR1 and CDR2: SGHNT, YYREEE (reference sequence). This CDR3 has 15 amino acids. The chain's CDR3 is CASSLSGSSYNEQFF. CDR3 nucleotides: TGTGCCAGCAGCTTAAGCGGGAGTTCCTACAATGAGCAGTTCTTC.

There are a few counts of this clone. The V and J genes are TRBV15 and TRBJ1-4, with unresolved D. This CDR3 is built from 16 residues. V dropped 1 base and J dropped 0 bases, with 9 bases sitting between them. Germline loops: CDR1 LNHNV, CDR2 YYDKDF (reference sequence). CDR3 nucleotide sequence: TGTGCCACCAGCAGAGTACGAGGGTCAACTAATGAAAAACTGTTTTTT. Translation gives CATSRVRGSTNEKLFF.

Comment on this clone: The junction does not match germline at one end; this may be a read error. This chain uses TRBV7-2 with TRBJ1-5; D call uncertain. The CDR3 contains 15 residues. Germline V gene sequence: CDR1 SGHTA, CDR2 FQGNSA. The CDR3 loop is CAGSSRTAGGQPQHF. CDR3 DNA: TGTGCCGGCAGCTCCCGGACGGCGGGTGGTCAGCCCCAGCATTTT.

The gene calls are TRBV2 and TRBJ2-2; tentative D call: TRBD1 (5 bases). The V end lost 7 bases, the J end lost 6 bases, and 12 bases lay between the germline ends. The CDR3 covers 13 residues. CDR1 is SNHLY and CDR2 is FYNNEI in the germline V gene. The CDR3 spells CASKTAEAGELFF. CDR3 nucleotide sequence: TGTGCCAGCAAGACAGCAGAGGCCGGGGAGCTGTTTTTT.